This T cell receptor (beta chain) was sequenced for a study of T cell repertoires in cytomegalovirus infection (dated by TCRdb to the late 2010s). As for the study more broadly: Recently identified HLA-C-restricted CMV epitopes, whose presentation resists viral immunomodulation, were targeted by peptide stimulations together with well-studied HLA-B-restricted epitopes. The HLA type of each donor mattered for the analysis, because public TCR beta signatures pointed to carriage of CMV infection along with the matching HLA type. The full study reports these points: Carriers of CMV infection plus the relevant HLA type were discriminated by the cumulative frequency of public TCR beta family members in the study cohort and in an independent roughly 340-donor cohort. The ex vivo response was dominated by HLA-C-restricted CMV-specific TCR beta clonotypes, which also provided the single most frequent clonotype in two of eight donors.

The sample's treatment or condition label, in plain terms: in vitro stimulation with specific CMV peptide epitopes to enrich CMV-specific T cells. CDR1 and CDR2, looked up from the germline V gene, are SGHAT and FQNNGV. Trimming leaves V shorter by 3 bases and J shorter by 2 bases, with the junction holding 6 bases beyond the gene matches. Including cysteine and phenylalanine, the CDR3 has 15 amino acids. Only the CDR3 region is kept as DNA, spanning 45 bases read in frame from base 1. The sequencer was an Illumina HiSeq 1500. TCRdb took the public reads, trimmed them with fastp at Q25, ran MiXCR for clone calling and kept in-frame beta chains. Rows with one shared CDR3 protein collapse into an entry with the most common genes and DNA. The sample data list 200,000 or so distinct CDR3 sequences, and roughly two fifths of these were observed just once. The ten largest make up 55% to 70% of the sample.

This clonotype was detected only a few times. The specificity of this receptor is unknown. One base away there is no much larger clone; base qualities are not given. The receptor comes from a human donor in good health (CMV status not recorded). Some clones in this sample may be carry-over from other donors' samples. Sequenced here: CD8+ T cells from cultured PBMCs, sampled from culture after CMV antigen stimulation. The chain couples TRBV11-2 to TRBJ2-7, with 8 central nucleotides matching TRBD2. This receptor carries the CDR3 CASSFLGSGTYEQYF. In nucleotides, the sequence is TGTGCCAGCAGCTTCTTAGGTAGCGGGACCTACGAGCAGTACTTC.